The 13 T cell receptor beta chains listed next were all sequenced from one sample in a study of cytomegalovirus exposure and HLA in healthy donors. Libraries were prepared by immunoSEQ multiplex PCR; TCRdb keeps only in-frame clonotypes and omits some of them. The data hold roughly 120,000 clones, with about 93% observed a single time. Sequencing was performed on PBMCs. The receptors derive from a woman aged 18-29 years in good health and CMV-seronegative.

In its sample, this clone was seen once. In nucleotides, the CDR3 is TGTGCCAGCAGTGAAGTCGACAGTCACTACGAGCAGTACTTC. Its protein is CASSEVDSHYEQYF. This chain joins TRBV6-5 and TRBJ2-7; tentative D call: TRBD1 (5 bases). The CDR3 extends over 14 amino acids. V shed 5 bases and J shed 3 bases, with 14 bases lying between them. Germline V CDR1 and CDR2: MNHEY, SVGAGI.

The chain employs TRBV5-5 and TRBJ2-7, with 8 bases aligning to TRBD1. This CDR3 has 15 residues. Germline loops: CDR1 SGHKS, CDR2 YYEKEE (reference sequence). J was trimmed by 3 bases and V by 4 bases; bases with no gene match: 9. The CDR3 DNA reads as TGTGCCAGCAGCCGCGGCGGACAGGGCGGCTACGAGCAGTACTTC. This gives the protein CASSRGGQGGYEQYF.

The chain employs TRBV4-2 and TRBJ2-6, with a weak D call TRBD1 (5 bases). The ends were cut back, 1 base at V and 2 bases at J, with 6 bases in the middle. CDR3 length: 15 residues. The germline CDR1 and CDR2 sequences are LGHNA and YNFKEQ. The CDR3 coding sequence is TGTGCCAGCAGCCAAGTGGGGCCTGGGGCCAACGTCCTGACTTTC. Its translation: CASSQVGPGANVLTF.

The chain links TRBV27 to TRBJ2-2; D is possibly TRBD2 (5 bases). Germline CDR1 is MNHEY and CDR2 is SMNVEV (reference sequence). The CDR3 runs to 16 residues. Trimming took off 1 base at V and 2 bases at J, with 11 bases between the two ends. In nucleotides, the CDR3 is TGTGCCAGCAGTTTATTTGAGGGCTTAAACACCGGGGAGCTGTTTTTT. Translation gives CASSLFEGLNTGELFF.

The chain couples TRBV2 to TRBJ2-7; maybe TRBD2 (5 bases). CDR3 length equals 13 residues. Germline V gene sequence: CDR1 SNHLY, CDR2 FYNNEI. V dropped 10 bases and J dropped 5 bases, with 18 bases sitting between them. As DNA, the CDR3 is TGTGCCACCTCGAGGGCCCTGGAGGACGAGCAGTACTTC. Residues: CATSRALEDEQYF.

The chain has TRBV5-4 and TRBJ1-4; 8 bases line up with TRBD1. The CDR3 is made up of 15 amino acids. Per germline, CDR1 SGHNT and CDR2 YYREEE (reference sequence). Trimming cost V 5 bases and J 3 bases; bases outside gene matches: 6. DNA of the CDR3: TGTGCCAGCAGTCACGGACAGGGTGCTAATGAAAAACTGTTTTTT. It encodes CASSHGQGANEKLFF. Based on the CDR3 plus reference TRBV5-4 and TRBJ1-4, the full variable domain is ETGVTQSPTHLIKTRGQQVTLRCSSQSGHNTVSWYQQALGQGPQFIFQYYREEENGRGNFPPRFSGLQFPNYSSELNVNALELDDSALYLCASSHGQGANEKLFFGSGTQLSVL.

The chain carries TRBV5-4 and TRBJ2-5; D gene uncertain. There are 13 residues in the CDR3. Looked up from germline, CDR1 is SGHNT and CDR2 is YYREEE (reference sequence). The V and J ends lost 4 bases and 2 bases respectively, with 9 bases between them. The CDR3 nucleotides are TGTGCCAGCAGCCTTACAGAACAAGAGACCCAGTACTTC. Its protein product is CASSLTEQETQYF.

CDR3 nucleotides: TGTGCCAGCAGCCAAGCGGGTTACAATCAGCCCCAGCATTTT. Protein product: CASSQAGYNQPQHF. The chain joins TRBV7-9 to TRBJ1-5; D ambiguous. The CDR3 is 14 residues long. Trimming took off 5 bases at V and 3 bases at J, with 11 bases between the two ends. CDR1 is SEHNR, CDR2 FQNEAQ, per germline (reference sequence).

This clone was seen only once. The chain employs TRBV5-4 and TRBJ2-2, with 12 positions matching TRBD2. The CDR3 contains 15 residues. Trimming at V came to 4 bases and at J to 8 bases, leaving 6 bases not matched to a gene. Germline V gene lookup returns CDR1 SGHNT and CDR2 YYREEE (reference sequence). The CDR3 sequence is CASSRTSGVRGELFF. DNA for the CDR3: TGTGCCAGCAGCCGGACTAGCGGGGTCAGGGGGGAGCTGTTTTTT.

In DNA, the CDR3 is TGTGCCAGCAGCGTAGCCGGCGGGGGCCTCGAATACGAGCAGTACTTC. Amino acid sequence: CASSVAGGGLEYEQYF. The chain links TRBV9 to TRBJ2-7; D is possibly TRBD2 (7 bases). Germline CDR1 reads SGDLS; CDR2 reads YYNGEE. This CDR3 region has 16 residues. The V end was cut by 0 bases, the J end by 4 bases, with 17 bases between.

V and J are TRBV20-1 and TRBJ2-7; TRBD1 matches at 7 bases. CDR3 size: 11 residues. The junction had 4 bases not matched to a gene; V was cut back by 5 bases and J by 6 bases. Germline values: CDR1 DFQATT, CDR2 SNEGSKA (reference sequence). CDR3 protein: CSALQGLEQYF. CDR3 nucleotides: TGCAGTGCTTTACAGGGGCTCGAGCAGTACTTC.

This chain links TRBV7-2 with TRBJ2-5; no reliable D call. This CDR3 comprises 14 residues. Germline values: CDR1 SGHTA, CDR2 FQGNSA. Trimming pared 2 bases from V and 0 bases from J, leaving 7 bases between. DNA of the CDR3: TGTGCCAGCAGCTTATCACGGGACCAAGAGACCCAGTACTTC. It translates to CASSLSRDQETQYF.

The genes are TRBV30 and TRBJ1-4; TRBD1 matches at 7 bases. CDR1 is GTSNPN and CDR2 is SVGIG in the germline V gene (reference sequence). V was pared by 3 bases and J by 4 bases, with 8 bases of the junction left unmatched. The CDR3 consists of 15 residues. The CDR3 nucleotides read TGTGCCTGGAGCCAAGGGACAGCGGATAATGAAAAACTGTTTTTT. Translated: CAWSQGTADNEKLFF.